What follows are 29 T cell receptor beta chains derived from one specimen sequenced in a study of T-cell memory formation after mild COVID-19. TCRdb called the 5' RACE reads again in MiXCR, with one record for every CDR3 protein. The sample consists of nearly 250,000 distinct CDR3 sequences, 15% of them appearing once. The sequenced sample consisted of PBMCs or a T cell subset sorted from them (not recorded which). The receptor source for this set is an adult woman who had mild COVID-19 (a few samples of this study predate the infection). Cell type and time point are not known.

In its sample, this clonotype was seen a few times. The V call is TRBV20-1, the J call TRBJ1-1; D is perhaps TRBD1 (5 bases). V gave up 3 bases and J gave up 0 bases, with 11 bases separating them. In germline, CDR1 is DFQATT, CDR2 SNEGSKA (reference sequence). The CDR3 contains 14 residues. CDR3 DNA: TGCAGTGCTAGTGGGCGGACAATGAACACTGAAGCTTTCTTT. Translation: CSASGRTMNTEAFF.

This sequence joins TRBV24-1 and TRBJ2-2; unclear D gene. The CDR3 is 11 residues long. The V gene lost 8 bases and the J gene lost 6 bases, with 6 bases spanning the gap. Germline V lookup: CDR1 KGHDR, CDR2 SFDVKD. CDR3 DNA sequence: TGTGCCACCAAGGGCGCCGGGGAGCTGTTTTTT. This translates into CATKGAGELFF.

The rearrangement links TRBV20-1 to TRBJ1-2; D gene uncertain. The CDR3 loop spans 13 amino acids. V was cut by 1 base and J by 8 bases, with 14 bases left in between. Germline V CDR1 and CDR2: DFQATT, SNEGSKA (reference sequence). The CDR3 DNA follows: TGCAGTGCTAGAGGATTTCTTTGGCAAGGCTACACCTTC. This encodes CSARGFLWQGYTF.

The chain combines TRBV7-2 with TRBJ2-6; D uncertain. The V gene's germline CDR1 is SGHTA and CDR2 FQGNSA. V was pared by 5 bases and J by 0 bases, with 8 bases between. CDR3 size: 15 residues. The CDR3 DNA sequence: TGTGCCAGCAGCCCTCCGCGCTCTGGGGCCAACGTCCTGACTTTC. Amino acids: CASSPPRSGANVLTF.

In its sample, this clonotype was seen many times. The chain carries TRBV12-3 or TRBV12-4 and TRBJ1-1, with unresolved D. The CDR3 sequence is 15 residues long. Trimming removed 2 bases from V and 1 base from J, with 11 bases in between. CDR3: CASSLLRPGNTEAFF. CDR3 DNA: TGTGCCAGCAGTTTACTGCGCCCGGGGAACACTGAAGCTTTCTTT.

V usage is TRBV5-1 and J usage is TRBJ1-2; D is possibly TRBD1 (6 bases). This CDR3 is built from 15 residues. V shed 1 base and J shed 3 bases, with 13 bases lying between them. Germline V gene data show CDR1 as SGHRS and CDR2 as YFSETQ. The DNA for the CDR3 is TGCGCCAGCAGCTTGAGCCGGGGGCGAGACTATGGCTACACCTTC. It encodes CASSLSRGRDYGYTF. Looking up the rest from reference TRBV5-1 and TRBJ1-2 gives the full variable domain: KAGVTQTPRYLIKTRGQQVTLSCSPISGHRSVSWYQQTPGQGLQFLFEYFSETQRNKGNFPGRFSGRQFSNSRSEMNVSTLELGDSALYLCASSLSRGRDYGYTFGSGTRLTVV.

This clonotype was detected a few times. V and J are TRBV7-2 and TRBJ2-7, with no clear D. This CDR3 has 15 residues. CDR1 SGHTA and CDR2 FQGNSA come from the germline V gene. V lost 2 bases to trimming and J lost 3 bases, with 14 bases between them. The CDR3 loop is CASSLSQEPFYEQYF. CDR3 in DNA: TGTGCCAGCAGCTTAAGTCAGGAACCTTTCTACGAGCAGTACTTC.

The chain carries TRBV4-1 and TRBJ1-2; TRBD1 matches 8 bases. Germline V gene data show CDR1 as MGHRA and CDR2 as YSYEKL. V lost 1 base, J lost 4 bases, and 20 bases stayed unmatched. The CDR3 contains 20 residues. CDR3: CASSQGAGGGRLAIPYGYTF. The CDR3 coding sequence is TGCGCCAGCAGCCAAGGGGCAGGGGGCGGGCGACTCGCCATCCCCTATGGCTACACCTTC.

The chain recombines TRBV20-1 with TRBJ2-2, with TRBD1 matching over 9 bases. V was clipped by 3 bases and J by 6 bases; unmatched bases: 5. Germline CDR1 and CDR2: DFQATT and SNEGSKA (reference sequence). The CDR3 spans 14 residues. The CDR3 DNA is TGCAGTGCTAGCCGGGACAGGGTAGCCGGGGAGCTGTTTTTT. Its translation: CSASRDRVAGELFF.

This clonotype was seen a single time. A read error may be the cause here, since a much bigger clone is one base away. The V gene is TRBV7-9, the J gene TRBJ2-2; tentatively, D is TRBD2 (6 bases). This CDR3 contains 15 residues. Germline-derived CDR1 and CDR2 are SEHNR and FQNEAQ (reference sequence). The CDR3 loop is CASRLALAGSGELFF. CDR3 bases: TGTGCCAGCAGATTAGCGCTCGCGGGATCCGGGGAGCTGTTTTTT. Drawing the rest from reference TRBV7-9 and TRBJ2-2, the complete variable domain is DTGVSQNPRHKITKRGQNVTFRCDPISEHNRLYWYRQTLGQGPEFLTYFQNEAQLEKSRLLSDRFSAERPKGSFSTLEIQRTEQGDSAMYLCASRLALAGSGELFFGEGSRLTVL.

This sequence joins TRBV2 and TRBJ2-2; D is perhaps TRBD1 (5 bases). Per the germline V gene, CDR1 is SNHLY and CDR2 is FYNNEI. With 11 bases removed from V and 1 base from J, the gap between germline ends came to 14 bases. The CDR3 has 14 amino acids. As DNA, the CDR3 is TGTGCCGGGGCGTGGGGCCAGAACACCGGGGAGCTGTTTTTT. Amino acid sequence: CAGAWGQNTGELFF.

In this sample, this clonotype turned up a few times. The chain carries TRBV20-1 and TRBJ1-2, with D unresolved. Germline V gene sequence: CDR1 DFQATT, CDR2 SNEGSKA (reference sequence). The CDR3 contains 22 residues. The V gene lost 1 base and the J gene lost 0 bases, with 33 bases spanning the gap. The CDR3 coding sequence is TGCAGTGCTAGAGTTGGGCTCTTCGGCCCCGACGGTATCGGAGCTACTAACTATGGCTACACCTTC. This translates into CSARVGLFGPDGIGATNYGYTF.

This sequence joins TRBV6-2 or TRBV6-3 and TRBJ2-5, with D hard to call. Trimming stripped 7 bases from V and 5 bases from J, with 11 bases between. The V gene's germline CDR1 is MNHEY and CDR2 SVGEGT. This CDR3 comprises 12 residues. Written as DNA, the CDR3 is TGTGCCAGCATAGTTTCGGTGGAGACCCAGTACTTC. It translates to CASIVSVETQYF.

This clonotype was seen a handful of times. The CDR3 DNA sequence: TGCAGTGCTATCGATGGCAGGAGCTCCTACAATGAGCAGTTCTTC. Translated: CSAIDGRSSYNEQFF. V and J are TRBV20-1 and TRBJ2-1; no clear D gene. The V end lost 4 bases, the J end lost 0 bases, and 13 bases lay between the germline ends. The CDR3 is made up of 15 amino acids. Germline V gene sequence: CDR1 DFQATT, CDR2 SNEGSKA (reference sequence).

The sample holds a few counts of this clonotype. The rearrangement joins TRBV20-1 to TRBJ2-5; D possibly corresponds to TRBD1 (5 bases). The germline V gene has CDR1 DFQATT and CDR2 SNEGSKA (reference sequence). This CDR3 is built from 12 residues. V dropped 2 bases and J dropped 5 bases, with 9 bases sitting between them. The CDR3 DNA reads TGCAGTGCTAGAAAGGGGTGGGAGACCCAGTACTTC. Protein: CSARKGWETQYF.

This clonotype has more than one count but fewer than ten. The chain carries TRBV20-1 and TRBJ1-6; TRBD1 agrees at 12 bases. J lost 7 bases, V lost 6 bases, and 4 bases had no gene match. Per the germline V gene, CDR1 is DFQATT and CDR2 is SNEGSKA (reference sequence). The CDR3 spans 14 residues. CDR3 loop: CSAAGTGGNSPLHF. CDR3 in DNA: TGCAGTGCAGCCGGGACAGGGGGCAATTCACCCCTCCACTTT.

This clonotype has only a few counts. The chain joins TRBV19 to TRBJ2-7; D is unclear. V was clipped by 5 bases and J by 3 bases, with 8 bases between them. Germline CDR1 reads LNHDA; CDR2 reads SQIVND (reference sequence). The CDR3 has 12 residues. The CDR3 bases are TGTGCCAGTAGTTCGCCCGGCTACGAGCAGTACTTC. It encodes CASSSPGYEQYF. Drawing the rest from reference TRBV19 and TRBJ2-7, the complete variable domain is DGGITQSPKYLFRKEGQNVTLSCEQNLNHDAMYWYRQDPGQGLRLIYYSQIVNDFQKGDIAEGYSVSREKKESFPLTVTSAQKNPTAFYLCASSSPGYEQYFGPGTRLTVT.

This clonotype was observed a few times. The chain links TRBV11-2 to TRBJ1-2; D is undetermined. Trimming stripped 5 bases from V and 6 bases from J, with 22 bases between. Germline assignment: CDR1 SGHAT and CDR2 FQNNGV. The CDR3 extends over 16 amino acids. In DNA, the CDR3 is TGTGCCAGCAGCCTACGGCTGCCCCGAGGTGGGGATGGCTACACCTTC. Protein: CASSLRLPRGGDGYTF.

The rearrangement joins TRBV24-1 to TRBJ2-1; D uncertain. Germline assignment: CDR1 KGHDR and CDR2 SFDVKD. V was trimmed by 5 bases and J by 7 bases, leaving 11 bases between them. CDR3 length equals 13 residues. For the CDR3, the DNA is TGTGCCACCAGTGGGTTGCCTCCAAATGAGCAGTTCTTC. Its protein product is CATSGLPPNEQFF.

CDR3 sequence reads: CAISVGQVDEQYF. The DNA for the CDR3 is TGTGCCATCAGTGTGGGCCAAGTGGACGAGCAGTACTTC. V is TRBV10-3 and J is TRBJ2-7, with D uncertain. The V end lost 4 bases, the J end lost 5 bases, and 12 bases lay between the germline ends. CDR1 ENHRY and CDR2 SYGVKD come from the germline V gene. The CDR3 runs 13 residues.

A few counts support this clonotype. J is TRBJ2-2 and V is TRBV2, with 8 bases aligning to TRBD2. Per the germline V gene, CDR1 is SNHLY and CDR2 is FYNNEI. V shed 4 bases and J 1 base; nucleotides not matched to a gene: 5. The CDR3 totals 16 residues. The CDR3 DNA sequence: TGTGCCAGCAGTGGGTTGAGCGGGGGGAACACCGGGGAGCTGTTTTTT. It specifies CASSGLSGGNTGELFF.

This clonotype was counted only a few times. The chain recombines TRBV29-1 with TRBJ2-1; D unclear. Trimming pared 7 bases from V and 0 bases from J, leaving 10 bases between. CDR1 SQVTM and CDR2 ANQGSEA come from the germline V gene. CDR3 size: 13 residues. CDR3 sequence: CSGSIGSYNEQFF. Written as DNA, the CDR3 is TGCAGCGGAAGTATAGGCTCCTACAATGAGCAGTTCTTC.

A few counts support this clonotype. This chain connects TRBV5-1 to TRBJ1-2; unclear D gene. The CDR3 loop spans 12 amino acids. Germline V gene lookup returns CDR1 SGHRS and CDR2 YFSETQ. Deletions cut 5 bases from V and 6 bases from J, with 11 bases between. This CDR3 is CASSRRSDGYTF. CDR3 in DNA: TGCGCCAGCAGTAGGAGATCCGATGGCTACACCTTC.

The chain uses TRBV7-9 and TRBJ2-7; TRBD2 matches 9 bases. The CDR3 is 20 amino acids. Looked up from germline, CDR1 is SEHNR and CDR2 is FQNEAQ (reference sequence). Trimming took 6 bases from V and 0 from J; bases not matched to a gene: 21. Written as DNA, the CDR3 is TGTGCCAGCAGTACAGTGACTAGCGGAACCTCCACTCATATCTCCTACGAGCAGTACTTC. Translation: CASSTVTSGTSTHISYEQYF.

This clonotype was seen more than once but under ten times. CDR3 sequence (DNA): TGTGCCAGCACCGGACAGGGGGTCGGAAACACCATATATTTT. Its translation is CASTGQGVGNTIYF. The chain joins TRBV12-3 or TRBV12-4 to TRBJ1-3, with 10 bases aligning to TRBD1. V dropped 7 bases and J dropped 4; count of bases not matched to a gene: 4. The length of the CDR3 is 14 residues.

The gene calls are TRBV9 and TRBJ2-5; no clear D gene. Trimming removed 2 bases at V and 0 bases at J, with 5 bases between. Looked up from germline, CDR1 is SGDLS and CDR2 is YYNGEE. The CDR3 totals 13 residues. The DNA of the CDR3 is TGTGCCAGCAGCGTGGGGTACCAAGAGACCCAGTACTTC. It translates to CASSVGYQETQYF.

This clonotype was picked up a small number of times. The chain couples TRBV7-9 to TRBJ2-2; perhaps D is TRBD1 or TRBD2 (5 bases each). Germline-derived CDR1 and CDR2 are SEHNR and FQNEAQ (reference sequence). CDR3 length: 14 residues. The V and J ends lost 5 bases and 7 bases respectively, with 14 bases between them. The CDR3 sequence is CASSPRGDGGELFF. The CDR3 DNA reads TGTGCCAGCAGCCCCCGAGGGGATGGCGGGGAGCTGTTTTTT.

The chain carries TRBV27 and TRBJ2-7; 7 bases are shared with TRBD1. V trimming: 4 bases; J trimming: 3 bases; junction bases outside the gene matches: 12. The CDR3 consists of 16 residues. Looked up from germline, CDR1 is MNHEY and CDR2 is SMNVEV (reference sequence). The CDR3 coding sequence is TGTGCCAGCAGTTCATACCTTCGGGGACAGCGCTACGAGCAGTACTTC. This codes for CASSSYLRGQRYEQYF.

This clonotype was counted a few times. The rearrangement links TRBV6-5 to TRBJ1-4; 9 bases line up with TRBD1. Germline V CDR1 and CDR2: MNHEY, SVGAGI. V dropped 2 bases and J dropped 5; count of bases not matched to a gene: 0. The CDR3 is 14 residues long. CDR3 coding DNA: TGTGCCAGCAGTTACGGGACAGGGAATGAAAAACTGTTTTTT. Amino acids: CASSYGTGNEKLFF.